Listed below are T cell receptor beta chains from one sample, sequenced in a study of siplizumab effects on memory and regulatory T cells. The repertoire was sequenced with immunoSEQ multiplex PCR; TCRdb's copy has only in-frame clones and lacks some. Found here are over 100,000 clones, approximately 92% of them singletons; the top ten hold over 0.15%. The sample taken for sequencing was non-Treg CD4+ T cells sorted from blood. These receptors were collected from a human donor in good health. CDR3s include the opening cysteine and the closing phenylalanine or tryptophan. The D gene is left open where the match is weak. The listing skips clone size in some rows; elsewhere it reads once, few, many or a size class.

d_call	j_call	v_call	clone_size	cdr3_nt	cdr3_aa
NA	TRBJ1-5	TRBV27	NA	TGTGCCAGCGCAACCAGGGAGACGAATCAGCCCCAGCATTTT	CASATRETNQPQHF
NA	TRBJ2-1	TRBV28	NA	TGTGCCAGCAGCCACAGGGGGGGGGAGCAGTTCTTC	CASSHRGGEQFF
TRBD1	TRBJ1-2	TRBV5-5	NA	TGTGCCAGCAGCTTAACACAGGGGCTCTATGGCTACACCTTC	CASSLTQGLYGYTF
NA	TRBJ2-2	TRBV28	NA	TGTGCCAGCAGTGCCGGGACGGCTGGAACCGGGGAGCTGTTTTTT	CASSAGTAGTGELFF
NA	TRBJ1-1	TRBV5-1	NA	TGCGCCAGCAGCCAGACCTCCCTAGAAAACACTGAAGCTTTCTTT	CASSQTSLENTEAFF
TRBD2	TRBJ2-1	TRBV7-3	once	TGTGCCAGCAGCGTGGGACTAGCGGGGTCCCAGGGGGAGCAGTTCTTC	CASSVGLAGSQGEQFF
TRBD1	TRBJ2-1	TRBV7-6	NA	TGTGCCAGCAGCCTCTATTCCGGGACAGGGGGCAATGAGCAGTTCTTC	CASSLYSGTGGNEQFF
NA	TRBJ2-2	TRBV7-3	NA	TGTGCCAGCAGCCCTGGACGGGAGCTGTTTTTT	CASSPGRELFF
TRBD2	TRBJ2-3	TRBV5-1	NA	TGCGCCAGTGGAACTAGCGCATCTAGCACAGATACGCAGTATTTT	CASGTSASSTDTQYF
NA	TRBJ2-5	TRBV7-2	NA	TGTGCCAGCAGCTTAGGTATACAGACCCAGTACTTC	CASSLGIQTQYF
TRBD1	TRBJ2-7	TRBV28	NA	TGTGCCAGCAGACCCCCCGGACAGGGTTATTACGAGCAGTACTTC	CASRPPGQGYYEQYF
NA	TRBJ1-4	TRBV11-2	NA	TGTGCCAGCAGCGGCCGACAGATGAGTTTTGAAAAACTGTTTTTT	CASSGRQMSFEKLFF
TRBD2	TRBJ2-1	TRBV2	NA	TGTGCCAGCAGTGGGACTAGCGGGGGTTATGAGCAGTTCTTC	CASSGTSGGYEQFF
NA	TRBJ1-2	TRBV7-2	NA	TGTGCCAGCAGCTTTCTCGGCTATGGCTACACCTTC	CASSFLGYGYTF
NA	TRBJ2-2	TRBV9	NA	TGTGCCAGCAGCGCCCCCGTCGGGGGGCCCGGGGAGCTGTTTTTT	CASSAPVGGPGELFF
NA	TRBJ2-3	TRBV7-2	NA	TGTGCCAGCAGCTTGTGGGGGGACACAGATACGCAGTATTTT	CASSLWGDTDTQYF
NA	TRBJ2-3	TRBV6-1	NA	TGTGCCAGCAGTGTGGGCACAGATACGCAGTATTTT	CASSVGTDTQYF
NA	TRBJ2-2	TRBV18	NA	TGTGCCAGCTCACCAGCCCGGGGTAACACCGGGGAGCTGTTTTTT	CASSPARGNTGELFF
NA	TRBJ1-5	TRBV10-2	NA	TGCGCCAGCAGTGCCCCGACAGCTAGCAATCAGCCCCAGCATTTT	CASSAPTASNQPQHF
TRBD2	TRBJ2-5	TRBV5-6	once	TGTGCCAGCAGCCTAGCGGTCCAGACCCAGTACTTC	CASSLAVQTQYF
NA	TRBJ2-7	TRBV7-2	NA	TGTGCCAGCAGCTTACTGGGACTTGGATTCTACGAGCAGTACTTC	CASSLLGLGFYEQYF
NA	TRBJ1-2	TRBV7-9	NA	TGTGCCAGCAGCTTTGGGGACAACAATAACTATGGCTACACCTTC	CASSFGDNNNYGYTF
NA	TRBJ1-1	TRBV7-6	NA	TGTGCCAGCAGCTCACGAGGGTGGAACACTGAAGCTTTCTTT	CASSSRGWNTEAFF
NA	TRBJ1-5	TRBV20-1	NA	TGCAGTGCCAGATCAGGTCAGCCCCAGCATTTT	CSARSGQPQHF
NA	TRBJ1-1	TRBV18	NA	TGTGCCAGCTCAACCAACCGGGGAGGAGCTTTCTTT	CASSTNRGGAFF
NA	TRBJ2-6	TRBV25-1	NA	TGTGCCAGCAGTGAAAGTGGGGCCAACGTCCTGACTTTC	CASSESGANVLTF
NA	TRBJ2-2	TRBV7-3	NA	TGTGCCAGCAGCGACCGGTACACCGGGGAGCTGTTTTTT	CASSDRYTGELFF
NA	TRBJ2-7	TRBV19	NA	TGTGCCAGTAGTATTGGGGGCCCTTCCTACGAGCAGTACTTC	CASSIGGPSYEQYF
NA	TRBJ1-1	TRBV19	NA	TGTGCCAGTACCTCTGGGGGGTACCTGAACACTGAAGCTTTCTTT	CASTSGGYLNTEAFF
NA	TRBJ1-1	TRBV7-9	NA	TGTGCCAGCAGCTTGAATGTGAACACTGAAGCTTTCTTT	CASSLNVNTEAFF
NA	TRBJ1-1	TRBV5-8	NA	TGTGCCAGCAGCTTGGTGGGGACTGAAGCTTTCTTT	CASSLVGTEAFF
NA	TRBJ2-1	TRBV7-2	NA	TGTGCCAGCAGCTGGCACAGTGAGCAGTTCTTC	CASSWHSEQFF
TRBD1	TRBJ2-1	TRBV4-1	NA	TGCGCCAGCAGCCAACCTAGGGACAGAACCCCTTACAATGAGCAGTTCTTC	CASSQPRDRTPYNEQFF
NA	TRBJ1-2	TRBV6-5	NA	TGTGCCAGCAGGAAGGGACCCCTCGGGGCCGGCTACACCTTC	CASRKGPLGAGYTF
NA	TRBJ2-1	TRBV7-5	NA	TGTGTCAGAAGCTTAACGATGCGATGCGCCTACAATGAGCAGTTCTTC	CVRSLTMRCAYNEQFF
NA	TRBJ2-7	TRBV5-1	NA	TGCGCCAGCAGCTTGGCATCCGAGCAGCACTTC	CASSLASEQHF
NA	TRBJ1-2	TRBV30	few	TGTGCCTGGAGTCGTGAGTGGGTGGTACCGAACTATGGCTACACCTTC	CAWSREWVVPNYGYTF
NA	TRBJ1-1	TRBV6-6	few	TGTGCCAGCAGTTACTACAGGGAGGGCACTGAAGCTTTCTTT	CASSYYREGTEAFF
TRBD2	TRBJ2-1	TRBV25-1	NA	TGTGCCAGCAGTGAACGAGCGGGGTTAAGGAATGAGCAGTTCTTC	CASSERAGLRNEQFF
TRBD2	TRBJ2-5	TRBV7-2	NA	TGTGCCAGCAGCTCCCCTTGGACTAGCGGGGGTGGGGAGACCCAGTACTTC	CASSSPWTSGGGETQYF
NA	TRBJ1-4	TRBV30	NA	TGTGCCTGGAGCGGAGGGGCAAGTGAAAAACTGTTTTTT	CAWSGGASEKLFF
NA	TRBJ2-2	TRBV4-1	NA	TGCGCCAGCAGCCCCCGAGAAAATACGCTGCCCCACGGGGAGCTGTTTTTT	CASSPRENTLPHGELFF
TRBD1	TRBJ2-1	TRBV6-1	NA	TGTGCCAGCAGTGATCCCCGGGCAGGGGGCAATGAGCAGTTCTTC	CASSDPRAGGNEQFF
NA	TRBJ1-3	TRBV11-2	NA	TGTGCCAGCAGCTTAGATCAGGTCTCTGGAAACACCATATATTTT	CASSLDQVSGNTIYF
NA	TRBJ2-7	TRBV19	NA	TGTGCCAGTAAAAGACGAGTAGGCTCCTACGAGCAGTACTTC	CASKRRVGSYEQYF
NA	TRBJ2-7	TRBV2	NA	TGTGCCAGCAAAGGGGGGGCCTACGAGCAGTACTTC	CASKGGAYEQYF
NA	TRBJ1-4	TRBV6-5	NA	TGTGCCAGCAGTTATAACCGGCTTCCAACTAATGAAAAACTGTTTTTT	CASSYNRLPTNEKLFF
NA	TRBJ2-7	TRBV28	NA	TGTGCCAGCAGTTTATCCACCTACTACGAGCAGTACTTC	CASSLSTYYEQYF
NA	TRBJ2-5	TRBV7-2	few	TGTGCCAGCAGCTTATGGACGCGGCTTGTGGAGGAGACCCAGTACTTC	CASSLWTRLVEETQYF
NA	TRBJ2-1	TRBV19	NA	TGTGCCAGCGCAGGAACCCCCGTCAGTCACGAGCAGTTCTTC	CASAGTPVSHEQFF
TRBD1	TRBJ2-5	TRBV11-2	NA	TGTGCCAGCAGAGGACAGGCCGTAGGAAGGGAGACCCAGTACTTC	CASRGQAVGRETQYF
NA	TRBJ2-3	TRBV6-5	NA	TGTGCCAGCAGTTACTCAGTCCTTCAGGCAGATACGCAGTATTTT	CASSYSVLQADTQYF
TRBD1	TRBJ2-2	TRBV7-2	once	TGTGCCAGCCGCATAGGGGGCAGCGGGGAGCTGTTTTTT	CASRIGGSGELFF